A single sample is the source of the 6 T cell receptor beta chains below, sequenced in a study of cytomegalovirus exposure and HLA in healthy donors. The PCR ran on 60 Vbeta and 13 Jbeta primers. Clones were sequenced by immunoSEQ multiplex PCR, and TCRdb holds only the in-frame ones, with some missing. In total, the table holds approximately 200,000 clones. The sample comprised PBMCs. These receptors originate from a boy aged 10-17 years in good health and CMV-seronegative.

V usage is TRBV6-5 and J usage is TRBJ1-4, with D perhaps TRBD1 (5 bases). This CDR3 contains 14 residues. V gave up 5 bases and J gave up 7 bases, with 14 bases separating them. Germline V lookup: CDR1 MNHEY, CDR2 SVGAGI. CDR3 region: CASSVPGSSEKLFF. The CDR3, as DNA: TGTGCCAGCAGTGTTCCAGGGTCTTCTGAAAAACTGTTTTTT.

The DNA of the CDR3 is TGCGCCAGCAGCTCGGCGCGGGGCTGGGAGCAGTACTTC. This codes for CASSSARGWEQYF. This chain joins TRBV5-1 and TRBJ2-7; perhaps TRBD2 as D (6 bases). The CDR3 contains 13 residues. Trimming cost V 3 bases and J 7 bases, with 14 bases left between them. The germline V gene has CDR1 SGHRS and CDR2 YFSETQ.

Notes on this clone: The junction departs from the called germline gene at one end, perhaps through a read error. V usage is TRBV7-7 and J usage is TRBJ2-2, with a possible D match to TRBD2 (6 bases). The CDR3 has 16 amino acids. Germline CDR1 reads SSHAT; CDR2 reads FNYEAQ (reference sequence). This CDR3 is CASSLAAGTNTGELFF. In DNA, the CDR3 is TGTGCTAGCAGCTTAGCGGCAGGCACGAACACCGGGGAGCTGTTTTTT.

This chain links TRBV5-6 with TRBJ2-1; perhaps TRBD1 as D (5 bases). Germline assignment: CDR1 SGHDT and CDR2 YYEEEE. This CDR3 is built from 13 residues. V was clipped by 4 bases and J by 6 bases, with 11 bases between them. The CDR3 DNA reads as TGTGCCAGCAGCCCCGACAGATTCAATGAGCAGTTCTTC. This gives the protein CASSPDRFNEQFF.

The chain joins TRBV5-1 to TRBJ1-1, with D perhaps matching TRBD1 (5 bases). V shed 0 bases and J shed 1 base, with 10 bases lying between them. The CDR3 runs 15 residues. The germline gives CDR1 SGHRS, CDR2 YFSETQ. CDR3 coding DNA: TGCGCCAGCAGCTTGGTGCAGGGTTCGAACACTGAAGCTTTCTTT. Amino acids: CASSLVQGSNTEAFF.

This chain uses TRBV6-5 with TRBJ1-2; 7 bases line up with TRBD1. Germline values: CDR1 MNHEY, CDR2 SVGAGI. The CDR3 is 13 residues long. V shed 10 bases, J shed 4 bases, and the junction held 9 bases outside the gene matches. The CDR3, as DNA: TGTGCCATCCGGGATACAGGGGTCTATGGCTACACCTTC. Its protein is CAIRDTGVYGYTF.